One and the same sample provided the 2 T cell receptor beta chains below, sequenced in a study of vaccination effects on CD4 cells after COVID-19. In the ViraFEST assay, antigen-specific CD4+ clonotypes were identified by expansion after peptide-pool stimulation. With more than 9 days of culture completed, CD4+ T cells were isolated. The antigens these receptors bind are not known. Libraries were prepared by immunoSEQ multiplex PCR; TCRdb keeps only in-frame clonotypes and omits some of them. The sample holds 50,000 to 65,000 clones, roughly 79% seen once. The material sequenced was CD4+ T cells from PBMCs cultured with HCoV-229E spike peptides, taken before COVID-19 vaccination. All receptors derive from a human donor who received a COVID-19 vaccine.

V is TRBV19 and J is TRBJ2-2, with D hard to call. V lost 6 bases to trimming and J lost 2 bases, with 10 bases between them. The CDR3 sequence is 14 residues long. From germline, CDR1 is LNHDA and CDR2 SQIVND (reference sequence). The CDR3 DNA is TGTGCCAGTAGGCCTCCTGGCAACACCGGGGAGCTGTTTTTT. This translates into CASRPPGNTGELFF.

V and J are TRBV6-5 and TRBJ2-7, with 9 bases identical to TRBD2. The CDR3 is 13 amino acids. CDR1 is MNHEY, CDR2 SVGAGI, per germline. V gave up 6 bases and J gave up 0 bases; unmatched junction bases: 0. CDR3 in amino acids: CASRTSGSYEQYV. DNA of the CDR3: TGTGCCAGCAGGACTAGCGGCTCCTACGAGCAGTACGTC.